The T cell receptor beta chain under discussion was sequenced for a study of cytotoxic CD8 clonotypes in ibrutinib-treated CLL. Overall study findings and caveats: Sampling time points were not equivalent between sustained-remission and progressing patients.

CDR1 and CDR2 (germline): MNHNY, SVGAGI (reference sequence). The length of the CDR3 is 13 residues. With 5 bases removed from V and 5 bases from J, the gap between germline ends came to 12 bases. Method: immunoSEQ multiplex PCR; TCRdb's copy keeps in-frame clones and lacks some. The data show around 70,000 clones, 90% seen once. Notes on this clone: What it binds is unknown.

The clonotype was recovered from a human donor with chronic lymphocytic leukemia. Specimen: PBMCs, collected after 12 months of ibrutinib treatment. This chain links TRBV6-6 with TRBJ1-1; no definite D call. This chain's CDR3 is CASSTSPGTEAFF. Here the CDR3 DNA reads TGTGCCAGCAGTACCTCGCCGGGGACTGAAGCTTTCTTT.